These 15 T cell receptor beta chains originate from one sample sequenced in a study of cytomegalovirus exposure and HLA in healthy donors. This PCR relied on a set of 60 Vbeta primers and 13 Jbeta primers. The protocol was immunoSEQ multiplex PCR, while the TCRdb copy is restricted to in-frame clones and leaves out a portion. The sample holds over 200,000 clones, over 70% seen once. Sequencing was done on a sample of PBMCs. These receptors were obtained from a woman in her sixties or seventies in good health and CMV-seropositive.

The chain joins TRBV7-2 to TRBJ2-3; D is unclear. CDR3 length: 12 amino acids. The germline CDR1 and CDR2 sequences are SGHTA and FQGNSA. V dropped 5 bases and J dropped 4 bases, with 7 bases sitting between them. CDR3 nucleotide sequence: TGTGCCAGCAGCAGCTACTCAGATACGCAGTATTTT. Its translation is CASSSYSDTQYF.

This chain connects TRBV30 to TRBJ1-6; D gene unclear. Germline V gene sequence: CDR1 GTSNPN, CDR2 SVGIG (reference sequence). V shed 4 bases and J shed 13 bases, with 17 bases lying between them. The length of the CDR3 is 13 residues. The CDR3 bases are TGTGCCTGGACCTCTTGGAGCCGTTCGCCCCTCCACTTT. This sequence encodes CAWTSWSRSPLHF.

DNA for the CDR3: TGTGCCAGCAGCGTAGGGGAGAGGAGGAAGTACTTC. It codes for CASSVGERRKYF. The chain recombines TRBV9 with TRBJ2-5; D is perhaps TRBD2 (5 bases). V lost 0 bases and J 12 bases, leaving 12 bases between the germline ends. Germline lookup yields CDR1 SGDLS and CDR2 YYNGEE. This CDR3 has 12 residues.

The J gene is TRBJ1-2, the V gene TRBV2; 8 bases line up with TRBD1. V shed 3 bases, J shed 4 bases, and the junction held 4 bases outside the gene matches. CDR1 is SNHLY and CDR2 is FYNNEI in the germline V gene. The CDR3 spans 14 residues. This CDR3 is CASSEQGASYGYTF. The CDR3 bases are TGTGCCAGCAGTGAGCAGGGGGCAAGCTATGGCTACACCTTC.

This clone was recorded only once. J is TRBJ1-6 and V is TRBV5-1, with D possibly TRBD1 on 6 matching bases. Germline V gene lookup returns CDR1 SGHRS and CDR2 YFSETQ. This CDR3 region has 14 residues. Trimming removed 0 bases from V and 7 bases from J, with 8 bases in between. This CDR3 is CASSLGQANSPLHF. As DNA, the CDR3 is TGCGCCAGCAGCTTGGGACAGGCCAATTCACCCCTCCACTTT.

J is TRBJ2-2 and V is TRBV10-3, with 9 bases that match TRBD2. Germline V gene sequence: CDR1 ENHRY, CDR2 SYGVKD. With 8 bases clipped from V and 0 bases from J, the junction kept 7 bases outside the gene matches. CDR3 length: 16 amino acids. The CDR3 loop reads CAIGGSGSANTGELFF. The CDR3 DNA follows: TGTGCCATCGGTGGTAGCGGGAGCGCGAACACCGGGGAGCTGTTTTTT.

The CDR3 DNA is TGTGCCTGGACCCAAACAGGGGCCGAGCAGTACTTC. It is translated as CAWTQTGAEQYF. This chain connects TRBV30 to TRBJ2-7; 7 bases agree with TRBD1. Germline-derived CDR1 and CDR2 are GTSNPN and SVGIG (reference sequence). V shed 4 bases and J 6 bases; nucleotides not matched to a gene: 6. The CDR3 is 12 amino acids.

The genes are TRBV5-1 and TRBJ2-5; no clear D gene. The end of the DNA aligns better with TRBJ2-7, so the J call may be wrong. The length of the CDR3 is 14 residues. Germline V gene data show CDR1 as SGHRS and CDR2 as YFSETQ. Here the CDR3 reads CASSLSSLSYEQYF. CDR3 sequence (DNA): TGCGCCAGCAGCTTGTCAAGTCTCTCCTACGAGCAGTACTTC.

This clone was counted between two and nine times. V gene TRBV7-8 combines with J gene TRBJ1-1, with D possibly matching TRBD1 (5 bases). The V and J ends lost 8 bases and 5 bases respectively, with 18 bases between them. The CDR3 spans 14 residues. Germline values: CDR1 SGHVS, CDR2 FQNEAQ. The DNA for the CDR3 is TGTGCCAGCGCAATCAAGGGAGGGGTTACTGAAGCTTTCTTT. Its protein is CASAIKGGVTEAFF.

This clone was counted only a few times. The chain carries TRBV4-3 and TRBJ2-7; TRBD1 might be the D (5 bases). The CDR3 sequence is 14 residues long. The V gene's germline CDR1 is LGHNA and CDR2 YSLEER. V was trimmed by 0 bases and J by 7 bases, leaving 13 bases between them. The CDR3 DNA reads TGCGCCAGCAGCCAAGATAGGCAGGGTGGAGAGCAGTACTTC. Protein product: CASSQDRQGGEQYF.

Regarding this clone: The junction differs from germline at one of its ends, possibly a read error. V gene TRBV7-9 combines with J gene TRBJ1-2; weak D call: TRBD1 (5 bases). There are 15 residues in the CDR3. Germline V CDR1 and CDR2: SEHNR, FQNEAQ (reference sequence). The DNA for the CDR3 is TGTTCCAGCAGCGACCCTCGACAGACTAACTATGGCTACACCTTC. It encodes CSSSDPRQTNYGYTF. The full variable domain, in which reference TRBV7-9 and TRBJ1-2 provide the parts outside the CDR3, is DTGVSQNPRHKITKRGQNVTFRCDPISEHNRLYWYRQTLGQGPEFLTYFQNEAQLEKSRLLSDRFSAERPKGSFSTLEIQRTEQGDSAMYLCSSSDPRQTNYGYTFGSGTRLTVV.

For the CDR3, the DNA is TGCGCCAGCAGCCAAGATCCTAGGGGGACAGGGGGCGCAGGGGATACGCAGTATTTT. It encodes CASSQDPRGTGGAGDTQYF. The chain couples TRBV4-3 to TRBJ2-3, with TRBD1 matching 12 bases. The germline CDR1 and CDR2 sequences are LGHNA and YSLEER. V shed 0 bases, J shed 6 bases, and the junction held 13 bases outside the gene matches. This CDR3 spans 19 amino acids.

V gene TRBV7-2 combines with J gene TRBJ2-1; 11 positions match TRBD2. CDR1 is SGHTA and CDR2 is FQGNSA in the germline V gene. J lost 5 bases, V lost 6 bases, and 6 bases had no gene match. The CDR3 spans 15 residues. For the CDR3, the DNA is TGTGCCAGCAGACCTCCGGGACTAGCGGACAATGAGCAGTTCTTC. Translated: CASRPPGLADNEQFF.

The chain is built from TRBV7-8 and TRBJ1-2; tentative D call: TRBD1 (6 bases). This CDR3 contains 15 residues. V lost 5 bases to trimming and J lost 4 bases, with 17 bases between them. Germline V gene sequence: CDR1 SGHVS, CDR2 FQNEAQ. The chain's CDR3 is CASSVTGLLAYGYTF. In DNA, the CDR3 is TGTGCCAGCAGCGTGACAGGCCTACTGGCCTATGGCTACACCTTC.

CDR3 nucleotides: TGTGCCAGCAGTGAAGGTAGCGGGGGGAATCAGCCCCAGCATTTT. Residues: CASSEGSGGNQPQHF. The chain recombines TRBV25-1 with TRBJ1-5; D possibly corresponds to TRBD1 (5 bases). Germline V CDR1 and CDR2: MGHDK, SYGVNS. The CDR3 loop spans 15 amino acids. Deletions cut 2 bases from V and 4 bases from J, with 12 bases between. The entire variable domain, with the rest obtained from reference TRBV25-1 and TRBJ1-5, is as follows: EADIYQTPRYLVIGTGKKITLECSQTMGHDKMYWYQQDPGMELHLIHYSYGVNSTEKGDLSSESTVSRIRTEHFPLTLESARPSHTSQYLCASSEGSGGNQPQHFGDGTRLSIL.